These T cell receptor beta chains were read from a single sample in a study of cytomegalovirus exposure and HLA in healthy donors. Using immunoSEQ multiplex PCR, the repertoire was profiled, and TCRdb retains in-frame clones only, with some absent. The sample lists about 180,000 clones, over 75% seen once, with 1.5% to 2% in the top ten. The material sequenced was PBMCs. The receptors derive from a woman under 40 in good health and CMV-seronegative. Each CDR3 is given with its conserved first and last residue. A D gene is named only where the DNA matches it firmly. Clone size, where shown, is once, few, many, or a class for clones that have expanded.

clone size,CDR3 length,D gene,V gene,J gene,CDR3 protein,CDR3 DNA
-,17,TRBD2,TRBV7-2,TRBJ2-5,CASSSGLAGGIQETQYF,TGTGCCAGCAGCTCCGGACTAGCGGGGGGGATACAAGAGACCCAGTACTTC
-,16,TRBD2,TRBV5-1,TRBJ2-1,CASSLNAGGIHNEQFF,TGCGCCAGCAGCTTGAATGCGGGGGGGATTCACAATGAGCAGTTCTTC
-,12,-,TRBV5-6,TRBJ2-3,CASSFGTDTQYF,TGTGCCAGCAGCTTCGGCACAGATACGCAGTATTTT
-,13,-,TRBV29-1,TRBJ2-5,CSVVLIGGETQYF,TGCAGCGTTGTTTTGATTGGGGGGGAGACCCAGTACTTC
-,14,-,TRBV2,TRBJ1-5,CASSTGHGNQPQHF,TGTGCCAGCAGTACGGGACACGGCAATCAGCCCCAGCATTTT
-,16,-,TRBV19,TRBJ1-1,CASSIDREAMNTEAFF,TGTGCCAGTAGTATAGATCGGGAGGCGATGAACACTGAAGCTTTCTTT
-,15,-,TRBV10-2,TRBJ2-7,CASSGGQGGTYEQYF,TGCGCCAGCAGTGGCGGACAGGGAGGGACCTACGAGCAGTACTTC
-,16,TRBD2,TRBV9,TRBJ2-5,CASSVGAGGAEETQYF,TGTGCCAGCAGCGTAGGGGCCGGGGGGGCCGAAGAGACCCAGTACTTC
-,17,TRBD2,TRBV7-2,TRBJ2-1,CASSLALRGSSYNEQFF,TGTGCCAGCAGCTTAGCGTTGCGGGGGTCCTCCTACAATGAGCAGTTCTTC
-,14,TRBD2,TRBV5-6,TRBJ2-5,CASRPGLDQETQYF,TGTGCCAGCAGGCCGGGACTAGACCAAGAGACCCAGTACTTC
once,11,-,TRBV18,TRBJ2-5,CASSPKETQYF,TGTGCCAGCTCACCCAAAGAGACCCAGTACTTC
-,15,-,TRBV6-5,TRBJ1-3,CASSHPNEAGNTIYF,TGTGCCAGCAGTCACCCTAACGAAGCTGGAAACACCATATATTTT
few,16,TRBD2,TRBV7-6,TRBJ2-1,CASSLGGGGASNEQFF,TGTGCCAGCAGCTTAGGTGGCGGGGGGGCCAGCAATGAGCAGTTCTTC
once,13,-,TRBV18,TRBJ2-2,CASSTGNTGELFF,TGTGCCAGCTCAACGGGAAACACCGGGGAGCTGTTTTTT
-,15,TRBD2,TRBV5-1,TRBJ2-1,CASRARGDSYNEQFF,TGCGCCAGCAGAGCTCGGGGGGACTCCTACAATGAGCAGTTCTTC
-,14,TRBD1,TRBV5-6,TRBJ1-2,CASSLTGQHDGYTF,TGTGCCAGCAGCTTGACGGGACAGCATGATGGCTACACCTTC
few,16,TRBD1,TRBV10-3,TRBJ1-1,CAIRKFMDRTNTEAFF,TGTGCCATCAGAAAATTTATGGACAGGACGAACACTGAAGCTTTCTTT
-,18,TRBD1,TRBV5-3,TRBJ2-1,CARSSSRYRDRGLNEQFF,TGTGCCAGAAGTTCAAGCAGGTACCGGGACAGGGGGCTGAATGAGCAGTTCTTC
-,13,-,TRBV5-1,TRBJ1-3,CASSSVPGNTIYF,TGCGCCAGCAGCTCGGTCCCTGGAAACACCATATATTTT
-,15,TRBD2,TRBV6-5,TRBJ2-7,CASSPLTSTTYEQYF,TGTGCCAGCAGTCCACTGACTAGCACTACCTACGAGCAGTACTTC
-,13,-,TRBV7-3,TRBJ1-1,CASSFLGDTEAFF,TGTGCCAGCAGCTTTCTAGGGGACACTGAAGCTTTCTTT
once,16,TRBD1,TRBV2,TRBJ1-5,CASSRGQGAGNQPQHF,TGTGCCAGCAGTCGCGGACAGGGGGCTGGCAATCAGCCCCAGCATTTT
-,13,-,TRBV11-2,TRBJ2-7,CASSLRGLYEQYF,TGTGCCAGCAGCTTAAGGGGCCTCTACGAGCAGTACTTC
-,12,TRBD1,TRBV29-1,TRBJ1-1,CSARQGNTEAFF,TGCAGCGCCAGACAGGGCAACACTGAAGCTTTCTTT
few,13,-,TRBV5-1,TRBJ1-6,CASSLTRESPLHF,TGCGCCAGCAGCTTGACGAGGGAGTCACCCCTCCACTTT
-,17,-,TRBV10-3,TRBJ1-6,CAARSGTRGSYNSPLHF,TGTGCCGCCAGAAGCGGGACTCGAGGATCCTATAATTCACCCCTCCACTTT
-,12,-,TRBV2,TRBJ2-7,CASNPERTEQYF,TGTGCCAGCAATCCGGAAAGGACTGAGCAGTACTTC
few,14,TRBD2,TRBV2,TRBJ2-5,CASSAGGQVETQYF,TGTGCCAGCAGCGCGGGGGGGCAGGTGGAGACCCAGTACTTC
-,15,TRBD1,TRBV18,TRBJ1-5,CASSPLGTGSQPQHF,TGTGCCAGCTCACCCCTTGGGACAGGGAGTCAGCCCCAGCATTTT
-,14,-,TRBV2,TRBJ2-1,CASSEDNYYNEQFF,TGTGCCAGCAGCGAGGACAACTACTACAATGAGCAGTTCTTC
-,14,-,TRBV6-5,TRBJ2-7,CASSYGELSYEQYF,TGTGCCAGCAGTTACGGGGAGCTAAGCTACGAGCAGTACTTC
-,11,-,TRBV2,TRBJ2-5,CASSVSETQYF,TGTGCCAGCAGTGTGTCGGAGACCCAGTACTTC
-,14,-,TRBV9,TRBJ2-2,CASSLQGNTGELFF,TGTGCCAGCAGTTTACAGGGGAACACCGGGGAGCTGTTTTTT
-,13,-,TRBV29-1,TRBJ2-7,CSVVVAGTYEQYF,TGCAGCGTTGTGGTCGCGGGGACCTACGAGCAGTACTTC
-,13,TRBD1,TRBV10-2,TRBJ1-5,CASHQGGNQPQHF,TGCGCCAGCCACCAGGGGGGCAATCAGCCCCAGCATTTT